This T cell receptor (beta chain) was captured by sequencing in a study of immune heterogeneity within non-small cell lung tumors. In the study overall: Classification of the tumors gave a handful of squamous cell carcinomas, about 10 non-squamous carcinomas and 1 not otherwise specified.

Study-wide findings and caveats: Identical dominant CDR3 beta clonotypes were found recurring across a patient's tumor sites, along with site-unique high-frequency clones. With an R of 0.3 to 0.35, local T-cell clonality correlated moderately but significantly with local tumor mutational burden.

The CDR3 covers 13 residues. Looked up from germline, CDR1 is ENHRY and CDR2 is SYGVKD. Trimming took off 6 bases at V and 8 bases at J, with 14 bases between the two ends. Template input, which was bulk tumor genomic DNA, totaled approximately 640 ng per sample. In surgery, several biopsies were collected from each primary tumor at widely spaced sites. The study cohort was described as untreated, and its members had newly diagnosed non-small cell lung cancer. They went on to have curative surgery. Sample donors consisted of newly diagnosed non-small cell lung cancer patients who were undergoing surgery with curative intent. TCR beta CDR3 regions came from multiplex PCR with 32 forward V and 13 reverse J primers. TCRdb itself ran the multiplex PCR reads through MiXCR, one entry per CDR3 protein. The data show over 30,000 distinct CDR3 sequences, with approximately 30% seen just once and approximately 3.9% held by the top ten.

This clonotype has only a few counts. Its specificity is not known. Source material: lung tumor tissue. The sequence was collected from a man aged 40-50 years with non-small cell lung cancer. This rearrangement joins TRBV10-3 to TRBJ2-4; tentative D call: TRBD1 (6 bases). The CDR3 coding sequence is TGTGCCATCAGCGGGACACCTGGGGACATTCAGTACTTC. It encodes CAISGTPGDIQYF.